Listed below are T cell receptor beta chains from one sample, sequenced in a study of post-analysis software for immune sequencing data. TCRdb reanalysed the PCR reads using MiXCR and keeps one entry per CDR3 protein. There are under 650,000 distinct CDR3 sequences in the sample; roughly 46% occur only once, and over 1.5% lies in the top ten. The sequenced material came from blood. These receptors came from a girl aged 10-17 years with multiple sclerosis. The conserved cysteine and the conserved F or W are not part of the CDR3 here. D genes are given only for firm matches. Some rows mark clone size as missing; the rest say once, few, many or name a class of expanded clone.

>TRBV6-6|TRBJ2-1|.|few
ASTEETTRIYNEQF
>TRBV7-2|TRBJ2-3|TRBD2|.
ASSSSGQDTQY
>TRBV7-9|TRBJ2-1|TRBD2|few
ASSVLAGGPNEQF
>TRBV20-1|TRBJ2-7|.|.
SALSAPAYEQY
>TRBV7-8|TRBJ1-4|.|few
ASSLVGGNQLEKLF
>TRBV20-1|TRBJ2-3|TRBD1|few
SASGTELTDTQY
>TRBV20-1|TRBJ2-1|.|.
SASPGGSGNEQF
>TRBV6-5|.|TRBD1|.
ASSYSGTGEETQY
>TRBV20-1|TRBJ2-7|.|.
SAPSKATTGLTEQY
>TRBV29-1|TRBJ2-7|.|few
SAGGGYEQY
>TRBV29-1|TRBJ2-1|.|.
SVLDPQRRNNEQF
>TRBV19|TRBJ2-5|.|.
ASSSSFTGGGQETQY
>TRBV20-1|TRBJ2-7|.|.
SALSESSYEQY
>TRBV12-3/TRBV12-4|TRBJ1-1|.|.
ASRYSGHHNTEAF
>TRBV9|TRBJ1-1|.|few
ASSVEVGTEAF
>TRBV9|TRBJ2-3|.|.
ASSVDRSTDTQY
>TRBV5-1|TRBJ2-3|.|few
ASSLGGPHPTQY
>TRBV20-1|TRBJ2-7|TRBD2|.
SALGRREAFYEQY
>TRBV15|TRBJ2-7|.|few
ATSRDMKGEQY
>TRBV7-2|TRBJ1-2|.|.
ASSLLYPSNYGYT
>TRBV11-1|TRBJ2-1|TRBD2|few
ASSLETSGDEQF
>TRBV11-2|TRBJ2-3|.|few
ASSLGRGGTKDTDTQY
>TRBV6-6|TRBJ1-2|TRBD1|.
ASSYLGGQGPPGYT
>TRBV27|TRBJ2-7|TRBD2|few
ASSPGGSNRYEQY
>TRBV5-1|TRBJ2-5|.|.
ASSLERQETQY
>TRBV20-1|TRBJ2-7|.|.
SAAHSRTFLYSYEQY
>TRBV2|TRBJ1-1|.|.
ASIHTNTEAF
>TRBV7-6|TRBJ2-1|TRBD1|few
ASSLEGQEQF
>TRBV12-3/TRBV12-4|TRBJ2-7|.|.
ASSFRGHRYEQY
>TRBV15|TRBJ2-5|.|few
ATSIGTNRETQY
>TRBV21-1|TRBJ2-7|.|.
AILTGAAYEQY
>TRBV5-1|TRBJ2-7|.|.
ASSLSRGAVVQY
>TRBV29-1|TRBJ1-1|.|.
SVVVSNTEAF
>TRBV20-1|TRBJ2-1|.|.
SARDGGREGYEQF
>TRBV7-9|TRBJ1-1|.|.
ASSFSMNTEAF
>TRBV5-1|TRBJ1-1|.|.
ASSRSVNTEAF
>TRBV20-1|TRBJ1-1|.|few
SAGTDRYTEAF
>TRBV7-2|TRBJ2-1|TRBD2|few
ASSLVRGRAGNEQF
>TRBV29-1|TRBJ1-2|.|few
SVDLGQGRYGYT
>TRBV12-3/TRBV12-4|TRBJ2-2|.|once
ASSQQGLRGTGELF
>TRBV10-3|TRBJ1-1|TRBD1|.
AITGDRATEAF
>TRBV20-1|TRBJ2-3|.|.
SARDPVPGSTDTQY